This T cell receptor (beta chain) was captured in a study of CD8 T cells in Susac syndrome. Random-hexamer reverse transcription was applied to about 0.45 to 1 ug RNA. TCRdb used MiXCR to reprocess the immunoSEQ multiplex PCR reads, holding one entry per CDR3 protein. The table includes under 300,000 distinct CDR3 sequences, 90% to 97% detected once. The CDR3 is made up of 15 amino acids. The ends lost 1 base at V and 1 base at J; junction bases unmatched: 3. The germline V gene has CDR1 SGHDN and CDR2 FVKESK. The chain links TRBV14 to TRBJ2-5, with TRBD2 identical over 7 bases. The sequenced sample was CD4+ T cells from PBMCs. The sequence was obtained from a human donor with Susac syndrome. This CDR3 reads CASSQGGSIQETQYF. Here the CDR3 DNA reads TGTGCCAGCAGCCAAGGCGGGAGTATCCAAGAGACCCAGTACTTC.